The 24 T cell receptor beta chains below were found in one sample sequenced in a study of blood T cell repertoires in COVID-19. Clones were read by immunoSEQ multiplex PCR, and TCRdb kept only the in-frame ones, dropping some. This sample yields about 250,000 clones, of which around 85% are seen a single time; roughly 5.3% belongs to the top ten. The sample consisted of peripheral blood. The receptors here all came from a man aged 45-60 years with active or convalescent COVID-19.

This chain joins TRBV14 and TRBJ1-2, with unresolved D. Germline CDR1 is SGHDN and CDR2 is FVKESK. The V gene lost 1 base and the J gene lost 4 bases, with 16 bases spanning the gap. This CDR3 has 16 amino acids. CDR3 nucleotide sequence: TGTGCCAGCAGCCAAGTCTCCACCGGGTCCCTCTATGGCTACACCTTC. It is translated as CASSQVSTGSLYGYTF.

The chain recombines TRBV5-1 with TRBJ2-1; a possible D gene is TRBD2 (6 bases). CDR3 size: 16 residues. Germline CDR1 is SGHRS and CDR2 is YFSETQ. Between the trimmed V and J ends, which lost 4 bases and 3 bases, there was a span of 17 bases. The DNA for the CDR3 is TGCGCCAGCAGCGGCCTACTAGCAACCTACTACAATGAGCAGTTCTTC. Translating gives CASSGLLATYYNEQFF. The entire variable domain, with the rest obtained from reference TRBV5-1 and TRBJ2-1, is as follows: KAGVTQTPRYLIKTRGQQVTLSCSPISGHRSVSWYQQTPGQGLQFLFEYFSETQRNKGNFPGRFSGRQFSNSRSEMNVSTLELGDSALYLCASSGLLATYYNEQFFGPGTRLTVL.

The V and J genes are TRBV12-3 or TRBV12-4 and TRBJ1-2; no firm D call. Trimming took 3 bases from V and 2 from J, leaving 7 bases between them. The CDR3 consists of 13 residues. CDR3 loop: CASSFGQNYGYTF. Here the CDR3 DNA reads TGTGCCAGCAGTTTTGGCCAGAACTATGGCTACACCTTC.

This chain joins TRBV7-9 and TRBJ2-1, with TRBD2 matching 8 bases. Germline assignment: CDR1 SEHNR and CDR2 FQNEAQ (reference sequence). The CDR3 is 15 residues long. V was pared by 5 bases and J by 5 bases, with 8 bases of the junction left unmatched. The CDR3 loop reads CASSMTSAKHNEQFF. As DNA, the CDR3 is TGTGCCAGCAGCATGACTAGCGCTAAGCACAATGAGCAGTTCTTC.

V usage is TRBV7-2 and J usage is TRBJ2-7, with D perhaps matching TRBD2 (6 bases). Germline V gene data show CDR1 as SGHTA and CDR2 as FQGNSA. Trimming left V 5 bases short and J 2 bases short, with 16 bases between. There are 15 residues in the CDR3. CDR3 coding DNA: TGTGCCAGCAGCACCTCGGGACTTGGGCCCTACGAGCAGTACTTC. Translated, it gives CASSTSGLGPYEQYF.

There are a few counts of this clone. This rearrangement joins TRBV30 to TRBJ1-1; D remains ambiguous. Germline CDR1 GTSNPN, CDR2 SVGIG (reference sequence). V lost 4 bases, J lost 0 bases, and 3 bases lay in between. The CDR3 is 11 amino acids. In DNA, the CDR3 is TGTGCCTGGATCTTGAACACTGAAGCTTTCTTT. It translates to CAWILNTEAFF.

The chain has TRBV2 and TRBJ2-1, with 12 nucleotides matching TRBD2. This CDR3 comprises 17 residues. Looked up from germline, CDR1 is SNHLY and CDR2 is FYNNEI. Losses at the gene ends were 0 bases for V and 6 bases for J; bases not matched to a gene: 6. The CDR3 DNA reads TGTGCCAGCAGTGAAGCAAGGACTAGCGGGATTTCCAATGAGCAGTTCTTC. Translation gives CASSEARTSGISNEQFF.

The chain couples TRBV28 to TRBJ1-2; D is uncertain. V shed 5 bases and J shed 7 bases, with 11 bases lying between them. Looked up from germline, CDR1 is MDHEN and CDR2 is SYDVKM. CDR3 length equals 12 residues. In nucleotides, the CDR3 is TGTGCCAGCAGTGGGCCGCACAGTGGCTACACCTTC. Translated: CASSGPHSGYTF.

The chain employs TRBV4-1 and TRBJ2-3, with 10 bases identical to TRBD1. The CDR3 length is 17 residues. Unmatched junction bases numbered 10, after V lost 5 bases and J lost 2 bases. Germline V gene sequence: CDR1 MGHRA, CDR2 YSYEKL. This CDR3 is CASSYAPGQGDTDTQYF. DNA of the CDR3: TGCGCCAGCAGCTATGCCCCAGGACAGGGGGACACAGATACGCAGTATTTT.

The chain links TRBV5-1 to TRBJ2-3; TRBD2 matches at 9 bases. The germline V gene encodes CDR1 SGHRS and CDR2 YFSETQ. The CDR3 consists of 13 residues. J lost 6 bases, V lost 4 bases, and 3 bases had no gene match. CDR3 sequence (DNA): TGCGCCAGCAGCCTAGCGGGACCCGATACGCAGTATTTT. Its protein product is CASSLAGPDTQYF.

The chain couples TRBV27 to TRBJ1-6; perhaps TRBD1 as D (6 bases). The CDR3 runs to 14 residues. V was shortened by 4 bases and J by 5 bases, with 9 bases between the two germline ends. Germline lookup yields CDR1 MNHEY and CDR2 SMNVEV (reference sequence). The CDR3 reads CASSSHRDNSPLHF. The CDR3 DNA reads TGTGCCAGCAGTTCCCACAGGGATAATTCACCCCTCCACTTT.

This clone was observed a single time. CDR3 region: CASSQVPGQEHGFF. CDR3 nucleotide sequence: TGTGCCAGCAGCCAAGTCCCGGGACAGGAACATGGGTTCTTC. The rearrangement uses TRBV6-5 and TRBJ2-1, with TRBD1 matching over 8 bases. With 6 bases clipped from V and 15 bases from J, the junction kept 16 bases outside the gene matches. This CDR3 has 14 residues. Per germline, CDR1 MNHEY and CDR2 SVGAGI.

The CDR3 loop reads CASTGVGYGYTF. The CDR3 DNA reads as TGTGCCAGTACAGGGGTGGGCTATGGCTACACCTTC. The chain carries TRBV19 and TRBJ1-2, with D possibly matching TRBD1 (6 bases). Germline V gene sequence: CDR1 LNHDA, CDR2 SQIVND (reference sequence). V was trimmed by 7 bases and J by 4 bases, leaving 10 bases between them. The CDR3 spans 12 residues.

The genes are TRBV19 and TRBJ1-5; possible D gene TRBD1, 5 bases. There are 14 residues in the CDR3. The ends were cut back, 7 bases at V and 5 bases at J, with 15 bases in the middle. Germline lookup yields CDR1 LNHDA and CDR2 SQIVND (reference sequence). CDR3 sequence: CASTRVRDDQPQHF. The DNA for the CDR3 is TGTGCCAGTACCAGGGTCAGGGATGATCAGCCCCAGCATTTT.

The chain's CDR3 is CASSADDSSTLFF. The CDR3 DNA follows: TGTGCCAGCTCAGCGGACGACAGCTCTACACTGTTTTTT. This chain connects TRBV18 to TRBJ1-4; D is possibly TRBD1 (5 bases). Per germline, CDR1 KGHSH and CDR2 LQKENI. V gave up 5 bases and J gave up 13 bases, with 17 bases separating them. The CDR3 totals 13 residues.

This clone was observed a single time. The chain is built from TRBV29-1 and TRBJ2-3, with TRBD2 as a possible D gene (6 bases). This CDR3 region has 15 residues. Germline values: CDR1 SQVTM, CDR2 ANQGSEA. Trimming removed 4 bases from V and 1 base from J, with 15 bases in between. The CDR3 sequence: CSVGKGSGGTDTQYF. Here the CDR3 DNA reads TGCAGCGTTGGAAAAGGTTCGGGGGGCACAGATACGCAGTATTTT.

CDR3 sequence reads: CASSPPGQGIEAQHF. CDR3 DNA: TGTGCCAGCAGTCCTCCGGGACAGGGGATTGAGGCCCAGCATTTT. The V gene is TRBV28, the J gene TRBJ1-5; TRBD1 aligns across 10 bases. The CDR3 has 15 residues. J lost 11 bases, V lost 5 bases, and 12 bases had no gene match. The germline CDR1 and CDR2 sequences are MDHEN and SYDVKM.

The chain links TRBV27 to TRBJ1-6; no definite D call. Germline V gene data show CDR1 as MNHEY and CDR2 as SMNVEV (reference sequence). Trimming took off 4 bases at V and 0 bases at J, with 13 bases between the two ends. This CDR3 comprises 17 residues. As DNA, the CDR3 is TGTGCCAGCAGTTCCCGCCTACAGAGCTCCTATAATTCACCCCTCCACTTT. It specifies CASSSRLQSSYNSPLHF.

This chain uses TRBV19 with TRBJ2-3; TRBD2 matches 9 bases. The CDR3 extends over 14 amino acids. CDR1 LNHDA and CDR2 SQIVND come from the germline V gene (reference sequence). The junction had 3 bases not matched to a gene; V was cut back by 7 bases and J by 1 base. CDR3 bases: TGTGCCAGTACCCCTAGCGGGGGCACAGATACGCAGTATTTT. Translated, it gives CASTPSGGTDTQYF.

This chain uses TRBV10-3 with TRBJ1-5; 8 bases line up with TRBD1. The CDR3 consists of 15 residues. V shed 10 bases and J 1 base; nucleotides not matched to a gene: 9. Germline V gene sequence: CDR1 ENHRY, CDR2 SYGVKD. CDR3 in amino acids: CATRDRFRSNQPQHF. In DNA, the CDR3 is TGTGCCACCCGGGACAGGTTTCGAAGCAATCAGCCCCAGCATTTT.

A few counts support this clone. The rearrangement links TRBV20-1 to TRBJ1-2; no clear D. V was shortened by 4 bases and J by 0 bases, with 3 bases between the two germline ends. The CDR3 sequence is 11 residues long. Germline V CDR1 and CDR2: DFQATT, SNEGSKA (reference sequence). Here the CDR3 reads CSAIANYGYTF. In DNA, the CDR3 is TGCAGTGCTATAGCTAACTATGGCTACACCTTC.

This clone was seen many times. The V and J genes are TRBV18 and TRBJ2-3; D may be TRBD1 (5 bases). CDR3 length: 14 residues. Germline assignment: CDR1 KGHSH and CDR2 LQKENI. The ends were cut back, 11 bases at V and 1 base at J, with 16 bases in the middle. The DNA of the CDR3 is TGTGCCTCAAGAACAGGAATCGGCACAGATACGCAGTATTTT. It yields the protein CASRTGIGTDTQYF.

This chain connects TRBV30 to TRBJ1-4; a weak D match, TRBD1 (6 bases). There are 12 residues in the CDR3. CDR1 is GTSNPN, CDR2 SVGIG, per germline (reference sequence). The V and J ends lost 3 bases and 7 bases respectively, with 9 bases between them. This CDR3 is CAWSLQGEKLFF. The CDR3 coding sequence is TGTGCCTGGAGCTTACAGGGTGAAAAACTGTTTTTT.

V usage is TRBV9 and J usage is TRBJ1-1; D uncertain. Germline values: CDR1 SGDLS, CDR2 YYNGEE. The CDR3 consists of 14 residues. Trimming removed 4 bases from V and 1 base from J, with 11 bases in between. Here the CDR3 reads CASSPKSQNTEAFF. The CDR3 region has the DNA TGTGCCAGCAGCCCTAAGAGTCAGAACACTGAAGCTTTCTTT.